This entry lists 2 T cell receptor beta chains sequenced from one sample in a study of blood T cell repertoires in COVID-19. Using immunoSEQ multiplex PCR, the repertoire was profiled, and TCRdb retains in-frame clones only, with some absent. The sample lists 300,000 to 450,000 clones; approximately 89% were seen once. The material sequenced was PBMCs or T cells enriched from blood (not recorded which). These receptors were taken from a man aged 25 to 40 who had recovered from COVID-19.

The V call is TRBV7-2, the J call TRBJ1-1; 7 bases map to TRBD1. The CDR3 has 14 residues. CDR1 SGHTA and CDR2 FQGNSA come from the germline V gene. V lost 5 bases and J lost 7; bases outside the gene matches: 10. The CDR3 region has the DNA TGTGCCAGCAGCCCATCGCGACAGGGACTTGAAGCTTTCTTT. Its protein is CASSPSRQGLEAFF.

The chain couples TRBV24-1 to TRBJ2-2; a weak D match, TRBD2 (7 bases). The CDR3 loop spans 17 amino acids. The V end was cut by 3 bases, the J end by 4 bases, with 17 bases between. Germline V lookup: CDR1 KGHDR, CDR2 SFDVKD. This CDR3 is CATSDPAAGAGTGELFF. CDR3 bases: TGTGCCACCAGTGATCCCGCCGCGGGGGCAGGCACCGGGGAGCTGTTTTTT.